The present T cell receptor beta chain was sequenced within a study of human CD8 memory T cell subsets. What supplied the PBMC was buffy coats of healthy donors. Construction of TCR beta libraries was accomplished by means of UMI-labeled 5' RACE. Following a re-call of the 5' RACE reads, TCRdb has one entry per CDR3 protein and lacks DNA. Found here are approximately 5,400 distinct CDR3 sequences; the top ten clones hold about 35%. Material for sequencing was CD8+ effector memory T cells (TEM) sorted from PBMCs. Subset here: effector memory CD8 T cells, CCR7- CD45RO+ CD95+. The sequence was obtained from a human donor in good health.

CDR3 in amino acids: CASSLLHFDTDTQYF. This chain links TRBV28 with TRBJ2-3. Germline loops: CDR1 MDHEN, CDR2 SYDVKM. The CDR3 contains 15 residues.